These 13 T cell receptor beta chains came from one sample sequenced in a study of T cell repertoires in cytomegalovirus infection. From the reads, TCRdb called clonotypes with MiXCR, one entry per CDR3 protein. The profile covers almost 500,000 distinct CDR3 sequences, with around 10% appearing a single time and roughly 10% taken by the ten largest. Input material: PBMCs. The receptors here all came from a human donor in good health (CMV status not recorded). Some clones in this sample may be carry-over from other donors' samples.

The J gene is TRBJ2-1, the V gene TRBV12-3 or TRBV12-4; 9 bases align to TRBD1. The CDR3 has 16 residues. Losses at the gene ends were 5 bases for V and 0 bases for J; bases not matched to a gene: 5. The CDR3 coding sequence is TGTGCCAGCAGTGACAGGGGGGCTATCTCCTACAATGAGCAGTTCTTC. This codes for CASSDRGAISYNEQFF.

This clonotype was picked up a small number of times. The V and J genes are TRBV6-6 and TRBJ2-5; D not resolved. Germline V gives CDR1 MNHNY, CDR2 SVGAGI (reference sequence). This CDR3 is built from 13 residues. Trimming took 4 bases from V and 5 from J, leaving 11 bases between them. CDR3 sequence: CASSWALRETQYF. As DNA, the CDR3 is TGTGCCAGCAGTTGGGCTTTAAGGGAGACCCAGTACTTC.

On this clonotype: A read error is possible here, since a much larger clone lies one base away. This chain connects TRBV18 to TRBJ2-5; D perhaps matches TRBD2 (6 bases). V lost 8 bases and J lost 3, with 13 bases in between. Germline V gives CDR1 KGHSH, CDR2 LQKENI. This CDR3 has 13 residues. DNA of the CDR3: TGTGCCAGCCCTCCGGGGGTAAAAGAGACCCAGTACTTC. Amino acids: CASPPGVKETQYF.

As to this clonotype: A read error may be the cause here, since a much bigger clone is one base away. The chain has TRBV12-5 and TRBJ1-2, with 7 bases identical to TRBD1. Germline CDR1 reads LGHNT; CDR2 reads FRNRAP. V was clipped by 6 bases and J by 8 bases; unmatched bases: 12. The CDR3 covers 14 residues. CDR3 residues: CASGQGQTGEGYTF. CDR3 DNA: TGTGCTAGTGGACAGGGACAGACTGGGGAAGGCTACACCTTC.

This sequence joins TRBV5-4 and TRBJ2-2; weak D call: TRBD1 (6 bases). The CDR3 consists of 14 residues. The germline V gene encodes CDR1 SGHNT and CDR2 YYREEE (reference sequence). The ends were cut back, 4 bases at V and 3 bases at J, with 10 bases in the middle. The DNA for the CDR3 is TGTGCCAGCAGCCGCTGGACAGACACCGGGGAGCTGTTTTTT. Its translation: CASSRWTDTGELFF. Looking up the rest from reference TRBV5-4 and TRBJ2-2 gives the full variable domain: ETGVTQSPTHLIKTRGQQVTLRCSSQSGHNTVSWYQQALGQGPQFIFQYYREEENGRGNFPPRFSGLQFPNYSSELNVNALELDDSALYLCASSRWTDTGELFFGEGSRLTVL.

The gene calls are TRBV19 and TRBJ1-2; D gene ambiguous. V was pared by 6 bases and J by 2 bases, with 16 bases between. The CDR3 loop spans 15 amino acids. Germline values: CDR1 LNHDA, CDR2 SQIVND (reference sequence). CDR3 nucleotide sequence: TGTGCCAGTAGCCCCTTCAGGTCGTGGAACTATGGCTACACCTTC. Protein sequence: CASSPFRSWNYGYTF.

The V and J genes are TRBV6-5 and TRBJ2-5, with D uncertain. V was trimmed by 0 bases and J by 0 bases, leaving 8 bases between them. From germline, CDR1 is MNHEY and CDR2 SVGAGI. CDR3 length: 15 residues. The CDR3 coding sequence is TGTGCCAGCAGTTACTCGGCCAGCGACCAAGAGACCCAGTACTTC. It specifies CASSYSASDQETQYF.

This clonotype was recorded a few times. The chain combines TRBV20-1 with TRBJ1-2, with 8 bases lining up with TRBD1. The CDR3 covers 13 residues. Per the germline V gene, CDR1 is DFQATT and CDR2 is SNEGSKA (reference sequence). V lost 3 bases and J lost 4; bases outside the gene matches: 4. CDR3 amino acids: CSARTGEVYGYTF. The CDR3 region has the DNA TGCAGTGCTAGGACAGGGGAGGTCTATGGCTACACCTTC.

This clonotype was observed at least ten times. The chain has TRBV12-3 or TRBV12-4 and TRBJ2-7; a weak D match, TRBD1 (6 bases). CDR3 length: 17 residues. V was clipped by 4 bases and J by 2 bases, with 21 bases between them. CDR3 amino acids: CASSSWGLRGAPYEQYF. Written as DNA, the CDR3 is TGTGCCAGCAGTTCCTGGGGGCTTCGGGGAGCCCCCTACGAGCAGTACTTC.

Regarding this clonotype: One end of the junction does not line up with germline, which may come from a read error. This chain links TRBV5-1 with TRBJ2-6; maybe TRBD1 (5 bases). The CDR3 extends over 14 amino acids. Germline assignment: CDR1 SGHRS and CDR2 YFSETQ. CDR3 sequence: CAILVSSGANVPTF. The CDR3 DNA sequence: TGCGCCATCCTAGTGAGCTCTGGGGCCAACGTCCCGACTTTC.

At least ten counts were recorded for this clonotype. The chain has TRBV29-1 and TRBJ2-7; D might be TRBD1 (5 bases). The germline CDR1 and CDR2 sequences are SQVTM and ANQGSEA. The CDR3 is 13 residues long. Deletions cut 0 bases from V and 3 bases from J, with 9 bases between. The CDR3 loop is CSVEEVQGYEQYF. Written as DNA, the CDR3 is TGCAGCGTTGAAGAGGTGCAGGGCTACGAGCAGTACTTC.

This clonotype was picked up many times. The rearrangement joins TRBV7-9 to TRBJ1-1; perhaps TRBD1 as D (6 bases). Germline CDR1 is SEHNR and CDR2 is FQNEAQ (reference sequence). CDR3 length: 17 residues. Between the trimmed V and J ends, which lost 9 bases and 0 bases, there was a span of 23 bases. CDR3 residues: CASFRPGRGQMNTEAFF. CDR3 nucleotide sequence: TGTGCCAGTTTCCGGCCCGGGAGGGGACAAATGAACACTGAAGCTTTCTTT.

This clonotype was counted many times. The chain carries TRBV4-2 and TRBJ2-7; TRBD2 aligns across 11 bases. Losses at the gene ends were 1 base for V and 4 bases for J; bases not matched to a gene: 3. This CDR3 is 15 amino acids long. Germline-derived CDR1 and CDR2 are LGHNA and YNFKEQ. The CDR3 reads CASSQAASGGYEQYF. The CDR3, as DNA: TGTGCCAGCAGCCAAGCGGCTAGCGGGGGGTACGAGCAGTACTTC.